These T cell receptor beta chains were read from a single sample in a study of OX40 agonist ivuxolimab in advanced cancers. Method: immunoSEQ multiplex PCR; TCRdb's copy keeps in-frame clones and lacks some. Altogether around 69,000 clones are present, 80% to 90% being singletons, with the ten largest covering under 7.5%. The sample was CD4+ or CD8+ T cells sorted from blood, taken in a trial of the OX40 agonist ivuxolimab. Every receptor here comes from an adult with an advanced solid tumor such as melanoma, head and neck, liver or kidney cancer. The CDR3 runs from the conserved cysteine through the conserved F or W. A D gene is named only where the DNA matches it firmly. Size is omitted from some rows. Given values are once, few, many or a class for expanded clones.

abundance | j_gene | d_gene | v_gene | CDR3nt | CDR3aa
medium-sized | TRBJ2-7 | TRBD2 | TRBV9 | TGTGCCAGCAGCGTCGACGGGGGGTGGGACGAGCAGTACTTC | CASSVDGGWDEQYF
NA | TRBJ2-7 | NA | TRBV4-1 | TGCGCCAGCAGCCAAGAAGGGGGTCTGGTCTACGAGCAGTACTTC | CASSQEGGLVYEQYF
NA | TRBJ2-1 | TRBD2 | TRBV18 | TGTGCCAGCTCACCCTCTAGCGGGGTAAAATACAATGAGCAGTTCTTC | CASSPSSGVKYNEQFF
NA | TRBJ2-1 | NA | TRBV6-4 | TGTGCCAGCAGCCTTAGCGGAAACAATGAGCAGTTCTTC | CASSLSGNNEQFF
once | TRBJ2-4 | NA | TRBV7-9 | TGTGCCAGCAGCTTAGTGCTGGGCTGGGGAAACATTCAGTACTTC | CASSLVLGWGNIQYF
once | TRBJ2-7 | NA | TRBV7-8 | TGTGCCAGCAGCTTGTACAGGGCTCCCTACGAGCAGTACTTC | CASSLYRAPYEQYF
NA | TRBJ1-6 | NA | TRBV19 | TGTGCCACCTCAGGGACGATGGATTCACCCCTCCACTTT | CATSGTMDSPLHF
NA | TRBJ2-1 | TRBD2 | TRBV4-3 | TGCGCCAGCAGCCAAGATAGCTTCAGCGGGAGGGCCAGTGAGCAGTTCTTC | CASSQDSFSGRASEQFF
NA | TRBJ2-7 | NA | TRBV6-5 | TGTGCCAGCAGTTACTCGCCAGACCCCTACGAGCAGTACTTC | CASSYSPDPYEQYF
NA | TRBJ2-3 | NA | TRBV9 | TGTGCCAGCAGCCCTCCCCCTCACCGGGACCCCACAGATACGCAGTATTTT | CASSPPPHRDPTDTQYF
NA | TRBJ2-7 | NA | TRBV16 | TGTGCCAGCAGCCATCCAGGGAACTACGAGCAGTACTTC | CASSHPGNYEQYF
NA | TRBJ2-3 | NA | TRBV27 | TGTGCCAGCAGTTTACGAGGAAGGAAGACAGATACGCAGTATTTT | CASSLRGRKTDTQYF
NA | TRBJ2-1 | NA | TRBV9 | TGTGCCAGCAGCGTAGGGGGGGATGAGCAGTTCTTC | CASSVGGDEQFF
NA | TRBJ1-2 | NA | TRBV30 | TGTGCCTGGGATCCCCGGGTCTATGGCTACACCTTC | CAWDPRVYGYTF
NA | TRBJ2-2 | NA | TRBV5-1 | TGCGCCAGCAGCTTTCTTTCCCTTGGGACGGCGAACACCGGGGAGCTGTTTTTT | CASSFLSLGTANTGELFF
once | TRBJ1-6 | NA | TRBV10-3 | TGTGCCATCAGTGATGTTCAGGGGTCCTCACCCCTCCACTTT | CAISDVQGSSPLHF
NA | TRBJ1-2 | TRBD1 | TRBV30 | TGTGCCTGGAGTGACTCCGGGACAGGGAACTATGGCTACACCTTC | CAWSDSGTGNYGYTF
NA | TRBJ2-1 | TRBD2 | TRBV7-9 | TGTGCCAGCAGCTCTCTAGCGGGAGGATGGAATGAGCAGTTCTTC | CASSSLAGGWNEQFF
NA | TRBJ1-5 | TRBD1 | TRBV27 | TGTGCCAGCAGTCGAGGACAGGGAGGGGAGCCCCAGCATTTT | CASSRGQGGEPQHF
NA | TRBJ2-3 | TRBD1 | TRBV27 | TGTGCCAGCAGTTCGACAGGGGGACTCATTGATACGCAGTATTTT | CASSSTGGLIDTQYF
NA | TRBJ1-1 | NA | TRBV29-1 | TGCAGCGCCGGGACTCGCTCTCTTGAAGCTTTCTTT | CSAGTRSLEAFF
NA | TRBJ2-2 | NA | TRBV6-4 | TGTGCCAGCAGTGACTCGACGGGGGGCACCGGGGACGGCCTGTTTTTT | CASSDSTGGTGDGLFF
NA | TRBJ1-1 | TRBD1 | TRBV4-1 | TGCGCCAGCAGCCAATTTGGACAGGGGAACACTGAAGCTTTCTTT | CASSQFGQGNTEAFF
NA | TRBJ1-3 | NA | TRBV4-2 | TGTGCCAGCAGCCAAGCGGGAACAGACGGAAACACCATATATTTT | CASSQAGTDGNTIYF
NA | TRBJ1-1 | NA | TRBV27 | TGTGCCAGCAGTCGGGGCTGGAGCAGGTCGGACACTGAAGCTTTCTTT | CASSRGWSRSDTEAFF
NA | TRBJ2-7 | TRBD1 | TRBV18 | TGTGCCAGCTCACAACCGAACACGGGACAGGGGTTATACGAGCAGTACTTC | CASSQPNTGQGLYEQYF
NA | TRBJ2-2 | NA | TRBV7-9 | TGTGCCAGCAGCTTATCCGAGAACACCGGGGAGCTGTTTTTT | CASSLSENTGELFF
NA | TRBJ2-7 | NA | TRBV27 | TGTGCCAGCAGTCCGAGACAGGACCCCTACGAGCAGTACTTC | CASSPRQDPYEQYF
NA | TRBJ2-3 | NA | TRBV19 | TGTGCCAGTAGTTCCGGGCAGGGGGGAGCAGATACGCAGTATTTT | CASSSGQGGADTQYF
NA | TRBJ1-5 | NA | TRBV19 | TGTGCCAGTAGTATTGGAGGTCGCTGGGATCAGCCCCAGCATTTT | CASSIGGRWDQPQHF
NA | TRBJ1-1 | NA | TRBV6-5 | TGTGCCAGCAGTTACGCCCCCCCAGGCCAGACCACTGAAGCTTTCTTT | CASSYAPPGQTTEAFF
NA | TRBJ1-5 | NA | TRBV11-2 | TGTGCCAGCAGCCTCATTGGTAGCAATCAGCCCCAGCATTTT | CASSLIGSNQPQHF
NA | TRBJ2-1 | NA | TRBV11-2 | TGTGCCAGCAGCTCATCCCTAGCGACCGAGCAGTTCTTC | CASSSSLATEQFF
few | TRBJ2-3 | NA | TRBV7-3 | TGTGCCAGCAGCTGGGGCGGGACTAGCACAGATACGCAGTATTTT | CASSWGGTSTDTQYF
NA | TRBJ1-5 | TRBD1 | TRBV28 | TGTGCCAGCAGTTTATCCGACGGGACAGGCCGGGGGCAGCCCCAGCATTTT | CASSLSDGTGRGQPQHF
NA | TRBJ2-2 | NA | TRBV19 | TGTGCCAGTAGTATCATCTCTCCCGGGGAGCTGTTTTTT | CASSIISPGELFF
once | TRBJ1-5 | TRBD1 | TRBV28 | TGTGCCAGCAGTAGCGTTCAGGGGGCCGGGTCGAGCAATCAGCCCCAGCATTTT | CASSSVQGAGSSNQPQHF
NA | TRBJ2-7 | NA | TRBV6-6 | TGTGCCAGCGATAATATCCACGAGCAGTACTTC | CASDNIHEQYF
NA | TRBJ1-2 | NA | TRBV27 | TGTGCCAGCAGTTTAATGGGTAGTGGCTACACCTTC | CASSLMGSGYTF
NA | TRBJ1-1 | NA | TRBV2 | TGTGCCAGCAGTGATGGCACTGAAGCTTTCTTT | CASSDGTEAFF
once | TRBJ2-1 | NA | TRBV7-8 | TGTGCCAGCAGCCTCGTAGCGTCCTCCTACAATGAGCAGTTCTTC | CASSLVASSYNEQFF
NA | TRBJ1-1 | TRBD1 | TRBV11-2 | TGTGCCAGCAGCTGGAGAACAGGGGGCGCAGCTTTCTTT | CASSWRTGGAAFF
NA | TRBJ2-1 | NA | TRBV6-1 | TGTGCCAGCAGTGAGTGGGGGGGGCAGGGGACGGATGAGCAGTTCTTC | CASSEWGGQGTDEQFF
NA | TRBJ1-1 | NA | TRBV7-9 | TGTGCCAGCAGCCCGGCGACTCACACTGAAGCTTTCTTT | CASSPATHTEAFF
NA | TRBJ2-7 | NA | TRBV7-3 | TGTGCCAGCAGCTCATCAGGGAGTTCCTACGAGCAGTACTTC | CASSSSGSSYEQYF
NA | TRBJ2-5 | NA | TRBV27 | TGTGCCAGCAGTTCCTGGGACCCCCAAGAGACCCAGTACTTC | CASSSWDPQETQYF
NA | TRBJ1-4 | TRBD1 | TRBV7-2 | TGTGCCAGCAGCTCTAGATGGGGGACAGAAGATAATGAAAAACTGTTTTTT | CASSSRWGTEDNEKLFF
NA | TRBJ1-2 | TRBD1 | TRBV7-2 | TGTGCCAGCAGCCCCTTAGGTCGGGACAGGGATGGTGGCTACACCTTC | CASSPLGRDRDGGYTF
NA | TRBJ1-5 | TRBD1 | TRBV27 | TGTGCCAGCAGTTTCTTAGGGGGCGGTCAGCCCCAGCATTTT | CASSFLGGGQPQHF
NA | TRBJ2-7 | NA | TRBV5-8 | TGTGCCAGCAGCTTGGCCTACGAGCAGTACTTC | CASSLAYEQYF
NA | TRBJ2-1 | NA | TRBV6-6 | TGTGCCAGCAGTTACCTAGGAAATGAGCAGTTCTTC | CASSYLGNEQFF
NA | TRBJ2-4 | NA | TRBV27 | TGTGCCAGCAGTTCCGGTCTGGGGGGCGTAGCCAAAAACATTCAGTACTTC | CASSSGLGGVAKNIQYF
NA | TRBJ2-2 | NA | TRBV7-9 | TGTGCCAGCAGCTTAAACACCGGGGAGCTGTTTTTT | CASSLNTGELFF
NA | TRBJ1-2 | TRBD1 | TRBV5-5 | TGTGCCAGCAGCTTATGGACAGGGCCAAGCGGTGATGGCTACACCTTC | CASSLWTGPSGDGYTF
once | TRBJ1-1 | NA | TRBV7-9 | TGTGCCAGCAGCTATGGACCAACTGAAGCTTTCTTT | CASSYGPTEAFF
NA | TRBJ1-6 | NA | TRBV7-7 | TGTGCTAGCAGCTTAGAGGAGAATTCACCCCTCCACTTT | CASSLEENSPLHF
NA | TRBJ2-7 | TRBD1 | TRBV7-9 | TGTGCCAGCAGCTCGGGGCCCAGGACAGGGAGCTCCTACGAGCAGTACTTC | CASSSGPRTGSSYEQYF